A single sample is the source of the 7 T cell receptor beta chains below, sequenced in a study of T cell responses to AZD1222 COVID-19 vaccine. Sequenced by immunoSEQ multiplex PCR; TCRdb stores in-frame clones only, minus some. The table shows around 8,000 clones, with roughly 88% occurring only once. Sequenced material: peripheral blood, taken 28 days after the second AZD1222 dose. The receptors originated from an adult who received the AZD1222 COVID-19 vaccine.

This clone has a handful of counts. The gene calls are TRBV9 and TRBJ2-2; 8 nucleotides align to TRBD1. Germline V CDR1 and CDR2: SGDLS, YYNGEE. V gave up 2 bases and J gave up 7 bases; unmatched junction bases: 13. The CDR3 consists of 17 residues. The CDR3 DNA reads as TGTGCCAGCAGCGTTCAACTACCAGGGGGCGCCGGCGGGGAGCTGTTTTTT. It specifies CASSVQLPGGAGGELFF. Drawing the rest from reference TRBV9 and TRBJ2-2, the complete variable domain is DSGVTQTPKHLITATGQRVTLRCSPRSGDLSVYWYQQSLDQGLQFLIQYYNGEERAKGNILERFSAQQFPDLHSELNLSSLELGDSALYFCASSVQLPGGAGGELFFGEGSRLTVL.

The V and J genes are TRBV4-1 and TRBJ1-2; D not resolved. The CDR3 totals 11 residues. Trimming cost V 1 base and J 13 bases, with 10 bases left between them. CDR1 and CDR2 from the germline V gene are MGHRA and YSYEKL. Written as DNA, the CDR3 is TGCGCCAGCAGCCAAGCGGCAACCCCCACCTTC. It is translated as CASSQAATPTF.

The chain is built from TRBV7-9 and TRBJ1-4; D perhaps matches TRBD1 (5 bases). CDR1 is SEHNR, CDR2 FQNEAQ, per germline (reference sequence). There are 15 residues in the CDR3. The V and J ends lost 5 bases and 7 bases respectively, with 17 bases between them. This chain's CDR3 is CASSTGGFSSEKLFF. The CDR3 bases are TGTGCCAGCAGCACGGGGGGGTTTTCTAGTGAAAAACTGTTTTTT.

The chain carries TRBV27 and TRBJ2-1, with 12 bases identical to TRBD2. Germline CDR1 is MNHEY and CDR2 is SMNVEV (reference sequence). The V gene end was trimmed by 8 bases and the J gene end by 12 bases; junction bases not matched to a gene: 20. The CDR3 runs to 17 residues. CDR3 sequence (DNA): TGTGCCAGCCCTAAAGGTTCGGGGCTAGCGGGGGGGCGTACGCAGTTCTTC. This gives the protein CASPKGSGLAGGRTQFF.

This clone was seen just once. V usage is TRBV28 and J usage is TRBJ2-7, with TRBD2 as a possible D gene (7 bases). V gave up 5 bases and J gave up 1 base, with 15 bases separating them. The CDR3 covers 15 residues. In germline, CDR1 is MDHEN, CDR2 SYDVKM. CDR3 sequence: CASSPSRGGSYEQYF. For the CDR3, the DNA is TGTGCCAGCAGTCCCTCCAGGGGAGGGTCCTACGAGCAGTACTTC.

V is TRBV6-5 and J is TRBJ1-6; no clear D gene. The CDR3 loop spans 14 amino acids. V lost 6 bases, J lost 8 bases, and 14 bases lay in between. CDR1 is MNHEY and CDR2 is SVGAGI in the germline V gene. CDR3 in amino acids: CASRRAGPYSPLHF. The DNA of the CDR3 is TGTGCCAGCAGACGGGCCGGGCCCTATTCACCCCTCCACTTT.

This chain joins TRBV7-9 and TRBJ2-1; 11 bases are a match to TRBD2. Germline V lookup: CDR1 SEHNR, CDR2 FQNEAQ (reference sequence). The CDR3 consists of 17 residues. After removal of 3 bases from V and 0 bases from J, the junction contained 4 bases not matched to a gene. The CDR3 reads CASSFGTSGSSYNEQFF. DNA of the CDR3: TGTGCCAGCAGCTTCGGGACTAGCGGTAGCTCCTACAATGAGCAGTTCTTC. Looking up the rest from reference TRBV7-9 and TRBJ2-1 gives the full variable domain: DTGVSQNPRHKITKRGQNVTFRCDPISEHNRLYWYRQTLGQGPEFLTYFQNEAQLEKSRLLSDRFSAERPKGSFSTLEIQRTEQGDSAMYLCASSFGTSGSSYNEQFFGPGTRLTVL.